A selection of T cell receptor beta chains follows, all from one sample in a study of T-cell memory formation after mild COVID-19. A single record per CDR3 protein comes from TCRdb applying MiXCR to the 5' RACE reads. The sample yields some 330,000 distinct CDR3 sequences, roughly 20% seen once. The sequenced sample consisted of PBMCs or a T cell subset sorted from them (not recorded which). These receptors all come from an adult woman who had mild COVID-19 (a few samples of this study predate the infection). Cell type and time point are not known. Both conserved end residues are part of each CDR3. The order of the fields is D gene, J gene, clone size, V gene, CDR3 DNA, CDR3 protein. A D gene is named only where the DNA matches it firmly. Rows give clone size only sometimes, using once, few, many, or a class for an expanded clone.

>NA|TRBJ1-2|few|TRBV4-2
TGTGCCAGCAGCCAAGGGGAGGGGTTTGGCTATGGCTACACCTTC
CASSQGEGFGYGYTF
>NA|TRBJ2-7|NA|TRBV20-1
TGCAGTGCTAGCTCCTACGAGCAGTACTTC
CSASSYEQYF
>NA|TRBJ1-1|NA|TRBV7-9
TGTGCCACCCGACAAGCCATGAACACTGAAGCTTTCTTT
CATRQAMNTEAFF
>TRBD2|TRBJ2-1|NA|TRBV18
TGTGCCAGCTCACTGGGACTAGCGGTGGATGAGCAGTTCTTC
CASSLGLAVDEQFF
>NA|TRBJ1-1|NA|TRBV4-1
TGCGCCAGCAGCCAAGATGAGAACAGGGTGAACACTGAAGCTTTCTTT
CASSQDENRVNTEAFF
>NA|TRBJ2-2|NA|TRBV30
TGTGCCTGGAGTGTAATGTTCATCGCCGGACAGAACACCGGGGAGCTGTTTTTT
CAWSVMFIAGQNTGELFF
>TRBD2|TRBJ2-7|few|TRBV29-1
TGCAGCGCGGTAGCGGGAGGTCTCTACGAGCAGTACTTC
CSAVAGGLYEQYF
>NA|TRBJ2-3|NA|TRBV24-1
TGTGCCGCCTCGAGGGGGGGAGGCGGGTTCACAGATACGCAGTATTTT
CAASRGGGGFTDTQYF
>TRBD1|TRBJ2-7|NA|TRBV15
TGTGCCACCAGCGGTAACTCCGGGACAGATTCCTACGAGCAGTACTTC
CATSGNSGTDSYEQYF
>NA|TRBJ1-1|NA|TRBV18
TGTGCCAGCTCACCACGCCGGGACTTGAACACTGAAGCTTTCTTT
CASSPRRDLNTEAFF
>NA|TRBJ1-5|few|TRBV12-3/TRBV12-4
TGTGCCAGCAGTAAAAGTCTGGGGGCCCAGCATTTT
CASSKSLGAQHF
>TRBD1|TRBJ2-3|NA|TRBV7-9
TGTGCCAGCAGCTTTTCCCCGGGACAGGGACCAGATACGCAGTATTTT
CASSFSPGQGPDTQYF
>TRBD2|TRBJ2-3|few|TRBV7-3
TGTGCCAGCAGCGGAAGCGGGGGGGCCACAGATACGCAGTATTTT
CASSGSGGATDTQYF
>TRBD1|TRBJ1-5|many|TRBV7-9
TGTGCCAGCAGTTTAACAGGGGGTACTCAGCCCCAGCATTTT
CASSLTGGTQPQHF
>NA|TRBJ2-7|NA|TRBV7-2
TGTGCCAGCAGCCTCAGGGCGACCTCCTACGAGCAGTACTTC
CASSLRATSYEQYF
>NA|TRBJ2-2|NA|TRBV5-1
TGCGCCAGCAGCTTGGATGGCAGTTACACCGGGGAGCTGTTTTTT
CASSLDGSYTGELFF
>NA|TRBJ2-7|few|TRBV11-2
TGTGCCAGCAGCGTCCACAGCGAGCAGTACTTC
CASSVHSEQYF
>NA|TRBJ2-1|few|TRBV6-1
TGTGCCAGCAGTGAAAGGGCTAGTTATTGGAATGAGCAGTTCTTC
CASSERASYWNEQFF
>NA|TRBJ1-2|NA|TRBV7-2
TGTGCCAGCAGCTTAAACCTGGACAGCTATGGCTACACCTTC
CASSLNLDSYGYTF
>NA|TRBJ1-1|few|TRBV5-1
TGCGCCAGCAGCCTTAACCCAGGAGAAATGAACACTGAAGCTTTCTTT
CASSLNPGEMNTEAFF
>NA|TRBJ2-2|NA|TRBV7-9
TGTGCCAGCAGCACCCGTGGGCCAGTGGGGACCGGGGAGCTGTTTTTT
CASSTRGPVGTGELFF
>NA|TRBJ2-2|NA|TRBV30
TGTGCCTGGAGTGCGGGGACCGGGGAGCTGTTTTTT
CAWSAGTGELFF
>TRBD1|TRBJ1-5|NA|TRBV19
TGTGCCAGTAGTTGGACAGGGACGGTCAATCAGCCCCAGCATTTT
CASSWTGTVNQPQHF
>NA|TRBJ1-2|NA|TRBV11-2
TGTGCCAGCAGCTACCTGGGGGGAATCTATGGCTACACCTTC
CASSYLGGIYGYTF
>TRBD2|TRBJ2-1|NA|TRBV5-1
TGCGCCAGCAGCTACCGGGGGACTAGCGGGATACTATCCTACAATGAGCAGTTCTTC
CASSYRGTSGILSYNEQFF
>TRBD1|TRBJ2-1|few|TRBV12-3/TRBV12-4
TGTGCCAGCAGTTTAGCCAGACAGGGGAGCAATGAGCAGTTCTTC
CASSLARQGSNEQFF
>NA|TRBJ2-5|few|TRBV25-1
TGTGCCAGCAGTCCTGACGTTGAGGCGAGAGAGACCCAGTACTTC
CASSPDVEARETQYF
>NA|TRBJ2-1|NA|TRBV12-3/TRBV12-4
TGTGCCAGCAGTTTAGGGGGGGGGCCCGGTGAGCAGTTCTTC
CASSLGGGPGEQFF
>TRBD1|TRBJ2-7|few|TRBV27
TGTGCCAGCAGTTTGAGACAGGGTTCTCACGAGCAGTACTTC
CASSLRQGSHEQYF
>NA|TRBJ1-1|NA|TRBV5-1
TGCGCCAGCAGCTCGATCGGGGGCGACACTGAAGCTTTCTTT
CASSSIGGDTEAFF
>TRBD2|TRBJ2-7|few|TRBV10-3
TGTGCCATCGGGACTAACTCCTACGAGCAGTACTTC
CAIGTNSYEQYF
>TRBD2|TRBJ2-7|NA|TRBV6-6
TGTGCCAGCAGTTATGGCAGCGGGGGGCTCGAGCAGTACTTC
CASSYGSGGLEQYF
>TRBD2|TRBJ2-1|many|TRBV7-2
TGTGCCAGCAGCTTAGGGGGGGGATCCCCCAATGAGCAGTTCTTC
CASSLGGGSPNEQFF
>NA|TRBJ1-1|NA|TRBV7-9
TGTGCCAGCGGTTGGGGGTTCGTCAACACTGAAGCTTTCTTT
CASGWGFVNTEAFF
>NA|TRBJ2-2|few|TRBV24-1
TGTGCCACCAGTGATAGTCGCAGCGCCCCCGGGGAGCTGTTTTTT
CATSDSRSAPGELFF
>TRBD1|TRBJ2-7|NA|TRBV5-1
TGCGCCAGCAGCTTGGTCCCCCCGGGACAGGGGGCAGGAGAGCAGTACTTC
CASSLVPPGQGAGEQYF
>NA|TRBJ2-5|NA|TRBV7-2
TGTGCCAGCAGCGGAGGGGAAGAGACCCAGTACTTC
CASSGGEETQYF
>NA|TRBJ2-2|few|TRBV5-1
TGCGCCAGCCGGGCTCCTAGCGTGGGGAACACCGGGGAGCTGTTTTTT
CASRAPSVGNTGELFF